Shown below are 13 T cell receptor beta chains from a single sample sequenced in a study of sequential checkpoint blockade in melanoma. Sequenced by immunoSEQ multiplex PCR; TCRdb stores in-frame clones only, minus some. The top ten hold roughly 7% of the sample, which has about 21,000 clones, roughly 27% seen once. Sample treatment: randomized to nivolumab then ipilimumab (arm A) or the reverse (arm B). Sequenced here: tumor tissue (inferred from file names), sampled from a patient given nivolumab and ipilimumab in sequence. These receptors came from a human donor with melanoma.

The chain is built from TRBV29-1 and TRBJ2-2; the D gene is possibly TRBD2 (6 bases). Trimming cost V 7 bases and J 6 bases, with 12 bases left between them. Germline-derived CDR1 and CDR2 are SQVTM and ANQGSEA. This CDR3 spans 12 amino acids. CDR3 amino acids: CSAEGLPGELFF. CDR3 in DNA: TGCAGCGCGGAGGGCTTGCCCGGGGAGCTGTTTTTT.

The chain employs TRBV29-1 and TRBJ1-5, with D unclear. Trimming removed 4 bases from V and 0 bases from J, with 7 bases in between. The CDR3 loop spans 13 amino acids. Germline CDR1 is SQVTM and CDR2 is ANQGSEA. CDR3 residues: CSVARFSNQPQHF. CDR3 bases: TGCAGCGTTGCCAGGTTTAGCAATCAGCCCCAGCATTTT.

The chain employs TRBV28 and TRBJ1-2, with TRBD1 as a possible D gene (5 bases). This CDR3 is 12 amino acids long. The V and J ends lost 5 bases and 8 bases respectively, with 12 bases between them. The germline CDR1 and CDR2 sequences are MDHEN and SYDVKM. CDR3 bases: TGTGCCAGCAGTCCGGGGCAGTGGGGCTACACCTTC. Protein product: CASSPGQWGYTF.

This clone was seen a handful of times. The chain has TRBV19 and TRBJ1-1; 8 bases fit TRBD1. The V segment lost 5 bases and the J segment 1 base; nucleotides outside the gene matches: 3. CDR1 is LNHDA and CDR2 is SQIVND in the germline V gene (reference sequence). This CDR3 region has 14 residues. CDR3 bases: TGTGCCAGTAGTGCCGGACAGGGGAACACTGAAGCTTTCTTT. As protein: CASSAGQGNTEAFF.

The J gene is TRBJ2-3, the V gene TRBV15; possibly TRBD1 for D (6 bases). CDR1 is LNHNV and CDR2 is YYDKDF in the germline V gene (reference sequence). Trimming removed 1 base from V and 4 bases from J, with 15 bases in between. The CDR3 loop spans 16 amino acids. CDR3 bases: TGTGCCACCAGCAGAGCCCCAGGGGAGTGGGCAGATACGCAGTATTTT. It yields the protein CATSRAPGEWADTQYF.

The V gene is TRBV23-1, the J gene TRBJ2-3; 10 nucleotides match TRBD2. TRBV23-1 is an ORF; its function is uncertain. The CDR3 runs 15 residues. Trimming removed 3 bases from V and 4 bases from J; junction bases left unmatched: 4. CDR3 amino acids: CASSQLAGDADTQYF. CDR3 in DNA: TGCGCCAGCAGTCAGCTAGCGGGAGACGCAGATACGCAGTATTTT.

The chain links TRBV18 to TRBJ2-1, with D perhaps TRBD1 (5 bases). The V gene lost 3 bases and the J gene lost 6 bases, with 9 bases spanning the gap. The CDR3 length is 13 residues. CDR1 KGHSH and CDR2 LQKENI come from the germline V gene. The CDR3, as DNA: TGTGCCAGCTCACCCCGACAGATCAATGAGCAGTTCTTC. This translates into CASSPRQINEQFF.

The rearrangement uses TRBV19 and TRBJ1-4, with D perhaps TRBD1 (5 bases). CDR1 is LNHDA and CDR2 is SQIVND in the germline V gene (reference sequence). The CDR3 has 13 amino acids. Deletions cut 9 bases from V and 2 bases from J, with 10 bases between. CDR3 residues: CASGRGTNEKLFF. The DNA of the CDR3 is TGTGCCAGCGGACGGGGGACTAATGAAAAACTGTTTTTT.

The V and J genes are TRBV29-1 and TRBJ2-5; TRBD2 might be the D (5 bases). V was trimmed by 5 bases and J by 1 base, leaving 11 bases between them. Germline V lookup: CDR1 SQVTM, CDR2 ANQGSEA. The CDR3 has 13 amino acids. As DNA, the CDR3 is TGCAGCGTTTCCGGAGGAGTCCAAGAGACCCAGTACTTC. This translates into CSVSGGVQETQYF.

The rearrangement uses TRBV28 and TRBJ2-2, with 9 bases aligning to TRBD2. Germline trimming cut 5 bases from V and 6 bases from J; bases unmatched to any gene: 7. The CDR3 has 15 residues. The germline V gene encodes CDR1 MDHEN and CDR2 SYDVKM. This CDR3 reads CASSLSGRASGELFF. The DNA for the CDR3 is TGTGCCAGCAGTCTTAGCGGGAGAGCGTCCGGGGAGCTGTTTTTT.

This clone was recorded many times. This sequence joins TRBV11-3 and TRBJ1-1, with TRBD1 identical over 7 bases. The trim removed 4 bases at V and 0 bases at J, leaving 5 bases unmatched. The CDR3 has 15 amino acids. Per the germline V gene, CDR1 is SGHNT and CDR2 is YENEEA. The CDR3 loop is CASSSGQLMNTEAFF. DNA of the CDR3: TGTGCCAGCAGCTCGGGACAGCTCATGAACACTGAAGCTTTCTTT.

The rearrangement uses TRBV29-1 and TRBJ2-7, with 8 bases that match TRBD2. Germline-derived CDR1 and CDR2 are SQVTM and ANQGSEA. The J segment lost 1 base and the V segment lost 4 bases, leaving 9 bases of the junction unmatched. The CDR3 loop spans 15 amino acids. The CDR3 protein is CSVAGGPSASYEQYF. CDR3 DNA sequence: TGCAGCGTTGCGGGAGGGCCTTCAGCTTCCTACGAGCAGTACTTC.

This clone was observed a handful of times. The chain joins TRBV6-8 to TRBJ1-3, with 8 bases fitting TRBD1. CDR1 and CDR2 from the germline V gene are MNHGY and SAAAGT. CDR3 length equals 17 residues. Unmatched junction bases numbered 11, after V lost 5 bases and J lost 2 bases. CDR3 sequence (DNA): TGTGCCAGCAGTGATAGGACAGGGCTTATAACTGGAAACACCATATATTTT. It codes for CASSDRTGLITGNTIYF.